This paragraph reports one TCR beta chain. Trimming cost V 6 bases and J 8 bases; bases outside gene matches: 6. The germline CDR1 and CDR2 sequences are SGHTA and FQGNSA. This CDR3 is 14 amino acids long. These data originate in a study of T cells after yellow fever vaccination. In TCRdb, the 5' RACE reads were re-called with MiXCR into one record per CDR3 protein. This table has approximately 550,000 distinct CDR3 sequences, approximately 13% appearing once. The chain joins TRBV7-2 to TRBJ1-4, with 10 bases identical to TRBD1. Sequenced here: PBMCs, sampled on the day of the yellow fever booster vaccination. The TCR originated in a man under 40 who received the YFV17D yellow fever vaccine. The CDR3 region is CASRSGTGEEKLFF. CDR3 DNA: TGTGCCAGCAGATCGGGGACAGGGGAGGAAAAACTGTTTTTT.